The text below deals with one T cell receptor (beta chain). The antigen is unknown. CDR1 and CDR2 from the germline V gene are SGHTA and FQGNSA. Trimming took off 5 bases at V and 8 bases at J, with 18 bases between the two ends. The CDR3 is made up of 14 amino acids. This specimen belongs to a study of T cell responses to AZD1222 COVID-19 vaccine. Findings of the study overall: Clonal diversity may have been underestimated, and the donors were mostly white British, with more females than males. Just a handful of AZD1222 recipients were seropositive at baseline.

The protocol was immunoSEQ multiplex PCR, while the TCRdb copy is restricted to in-frame clones and leaves out a portion. The table shows over 100,000 clones, with approximately 85% occurring only once. The sample in question was peripheral blood, obtained 28 days after the second dose of the MenACWY control vaccine. The TCR originated in an adult who received the MenACWY meningococcal vaccine as a control. V gene TRBV7-2 combines with J gene TRBJ1-2, with unresolved D. The CDR3 DNA reads TGTGCCAGCAGCCCGGGGAGGTCTGTATGGGGCTACACCTTC. Its protein is CASSPGRSVWGYTF.